Listed here are 17 T cell receptor beta chains from one sample, sequenced in a study of OX40 agonist ivuxolimab in advanced cancers. The library was obtained by the immunoSEQ multiplex PCR assay. TCRdb's version of the immuneACCESS table is confined to in-frame rearrangements and falls short of the full clone set. An unresolved V gene accounts for under half of the shortfall where checked; the remainder is of unknown origin. The sample profile shows about 48,000 clones; 80% to 90% of them were found once. Clones ranked in the top ten supply approximately 11% of the sample. The sequencing here drew on CD4+ or CD8+ T cells sorted from blood, taken in a trial of the OX40 agonist ivuxolimab. The source is an adult with an advanced solid tumor such as melanoma, head and neck, liver or kidney cancer.

Here the CDR3 DNA reads TGTGCCAGCAGTTTTAGAGGGACCTACTATGGCTACACCTTC. It translates to CASSFRGTYYGYTF. The chain couples TRBV28 to TRBJ1-2, with D perhaps TRBD1 (5 bases). V was shortened by 3 bases and J by 3 bases, with 11 bases between the two germline ends. This CDR3 is built from 14 residues. Germline CDR1 and CDR2: MDHEN and SYDVKM.

The chain carries TRBV18 and TRBJ1-2, with D possibly TRBD1 on 5 matching bases. Deletions cut 3 bases from V and 6 bases from J, with 11 bases between. Looked up from germline, CDR1 is KGHSH and CDR2 is LQKENI. The CDR3 runs 13 residues. CDR3 sequence reads: CASSPSQGNGYTF. The CDR3 bases are TGTGCCAGCTCACCCTCGCAGGGAAATGGCTACACCTTC.

This clone has a handful of counts. This chain links TRBV2 with TRBJ2-2; 12 positions agree with TRBD2. The V segment lost 7 bases and the J segment 6 bases; nucleotides outside the gene matches: 3. The V gene's germline CDR1 is SNHLY and CDR2 FYNNEI. This CDR3 is built from 14 residues. Written as DNA, the CDR3 is TGTGCCAGCACCGGGACTAGCGGGCCCGGGGAGCTGTTTTTT. This sequence encodes CASTGTSGPGELFF.

The gene calls are TRBV28 and TRBJ1-2; D call uncertain. The V end lost 4 bases, the J end lost 8 bases, and 17 bases lay between the germline ends. Germline V CDR1 and CDR2: MDHEN, SYDVKM. The CDR3 runs 14 residues. Written as DNA, the CDR3 is TGTGCCAGCAGTTCCCTAAACCCGCTCAGCGGCTACACCTTC. Translation gives CASSSLNPLSGYTF.

The rearrangement links TRBV19 to TRBJ2-2; D is ambiguous. V was trimmed by 6 bases and J by 6 bases, leaving 11 bases between them. The CDR3 runs 13 residues. The V gene's germline CDR1 is LNHDA and CDR2 SQIVND (reference sequence). CDR3 DNA: TGTGCCAGTAGGAGAGCAGGAGCCGGGGAGCTGTTTTTT. This encodes CASRRAGAGELFF.

The table lists this clone with a count of one. The chain employs TRBV9 and TRBJ2-1; 7 bases are shared with TRBD2. V trimming: 3 bases; J trimming: 4 bases; junction bases outside the gene matches: 10. Germline V CDR1 and CDR2: SGDLS, YYNGEE. The CDR3 covers 16 residues. This CDR3 is CASSARPASGYNEQFF. As DNA, the CDR3 is TGTGCCAGCAGCGCCAGGCCGGCTAGCGGATACAATGAGCAGTTCTTC.

V usage is TRBV6-1 and J usage is TRBJ1-1; unclear D gene. The germline V gene has CDR1 MNHNS and CDR2 SASEGT. This CDR3 is built from 12 residues. The V end lost 6 bases, the J end lost 7 bases, and 12 bases lay between the germline ends. The CDR3: CASSPSLLEAFF. The CDR3 DNA follows: TGTGCCAGCAGCCCAAGCTTACTTGAAGCTTTCTTT.

This chain connects TRBV29-1 to TRBJ2-3; tentative D call: TRBD2 (5 bases). The V end was cut by 7 bases, the J end by 6 bases, with 14 bases between. The CDR3 length is 12 residues. Germline V gives CDR1 SQVTM, CDR2 ANQGSEA. Written as DNA, the CDR3 is TGCAGCGCAGATCCGGGAACGGATACGCAGTATTTT. Protein: CSADPGTDTQYF.

This chain joins TRBV6-1 and TRBJ2-2; no clear D. Germline V gene sequence: CDR1 MNHNS, CDR2 SASEGT. Deletions cut 5 bases from V and 0 bases from J, with 10 bases between. The CDR3 runs to 15 residues. CDR3 sequence: CASSRARTNTGELFF. In DNA, the CDR3 is TGTGCCAGCAGTAGGGCTCGTACGAACACCGGGGAGCTGTTTTTT.

This chain links TRBV5-6 with TRBJ2-3; D is possibly TRBD1 or TRBD2 (5 bases each). Germline V lookup: CDR1 SGHDT, CDR2 YYEEEE. V lost 4 bases and J 4 bases, leaving 19 bases between the germline ends. The CDR3 extends over 16 amino acids. For the CDR3, the DNA is TGTGCCAGCAGCATCCTGCCGGGACCCCGCCCAGATACGCAGTATTTT. It is translated as CASSILPGPRPDTQYF.

The chain links TRBV8-2 to TRBJ2-2; the D call in the table, TRBD2, was not verified against the DNA. TRBV8-2 is given as a pseudogene. This CDR3 comprises 17 residues. For the CDR3, the DNA is TGTGGCAGTGACGTACGTATAGGAGGCGTCGACACCGGGGAGCTGTTTTTT. Translation: CGSDVRIGGVDTGELFF.

In this sample, this clone turned up once. The chain joins TRBV7-2 to TRBJ2-3; 10 bases map to TRBD2. This CDR3 comprises 18 residues. Germline V gene lookup returns CDR1 SGHTA and CDR2 FQGNSA. Unmatched junction bases numbered 8, after V lost 0 bases and J lost 2 bases. CDR3 amino acids: CASSLALGLADYTDTQYF. The CDR3 region has the DNA TGTGCCAGCAGCTTAGCGCTAGGACTAGCGGATTACACAGATACGCAGTATTTT.

This rearrangement joins TRBV10-3 to TRBJ1-5; 9 bases match TRBD1. Germline V lookup: CDR1 ENHRY, CDR2 SYGVKD. Trimming took 8 bases from V and 3 from J; bases not matched to a gene: 2. This CDR3 has 13 amino acids. The CDR3, as DNA: TGTGCCATCCGGGACAGGGACAATCAGCCCCAGCATTTT. Translated: CAIRDRDNQPQHF.

The chain combines TRBV6-6 with TRBJ2-1; 10 bases match TRBD2. Germline CDR1 is MNHNY and CDR2 is SVGAGI (reference sequence). V was pared by 1 base and J by 7 bases, with 4 bases of the junction left unmatched. This CDR3 has 15 residues. CDR3 sequence: CASSYWLAGDNEQFF. Written as DNA, the CDR3 is TGTGCCAGCAGTTACTGGCTAGCGGGAGATAATGAGCAGTTCTTC.

The V call is TRBV15, the J call TRBJ2-7, with D unclear. In germline, CDR1 is LNHNV, CDR2 YYDKDF (reference sequence). V dropped 0 bases and J dropped 6 bases, with 9 bases sitting between them. The CDR3 loop spans 13 amino acids. This chain's CDR3 is CATSRDRRAEQYF. The CDR3 region has the DNA TGTGCCACCAGCAGAGATCGAAGGGCCGAGCAGTACTTC. The whole variable domain, filled in from reference TRBV15 and TRBJ2-7, reads DAMVIQNPRYQVTQFGKPVTLSCSQTLNHNVMYWYQQKSSQAPKLLFHYYDKDFNNEADTPDNFQSRRPNTSFCFLDIRSPGLGDTAMYLCATSRDRRAEQYFGPGTRLTVT.

The V call is TRBV6-1, the J call TRBJ1-3, with D tentatively TRBD1 (5 bases). The CDR3 contains 14 residues. V was cut by 8 bases and J by 0 bases, with 11 bases left in between. The germline V gene has CDR1 MNHNS and CDR2 SASEGT. The CDR3 region has the DNA TGTGCCAGCGCCAGGGCGAGCTCTGGAAACACCATATATTTT. Protein product: CASARASSGNTIYF.

This chain uses TRBV7-9 with TRBJ1-6; no clear D gene. The CDR3 is made up of 14 amino acids. Trimming cost V 10 bases and J 9 bases, with 19 bases left between them. Germline-derived CDR1 and CDR2 are SEHNR and FQNEAQ (reference sequence). The CDR3 here is CATSGGTGGSPLHF. DNA of the CDR3: TGTGCCACCTCAGGTGGAACCGGAGGTTCACCCCTCCACTTT.